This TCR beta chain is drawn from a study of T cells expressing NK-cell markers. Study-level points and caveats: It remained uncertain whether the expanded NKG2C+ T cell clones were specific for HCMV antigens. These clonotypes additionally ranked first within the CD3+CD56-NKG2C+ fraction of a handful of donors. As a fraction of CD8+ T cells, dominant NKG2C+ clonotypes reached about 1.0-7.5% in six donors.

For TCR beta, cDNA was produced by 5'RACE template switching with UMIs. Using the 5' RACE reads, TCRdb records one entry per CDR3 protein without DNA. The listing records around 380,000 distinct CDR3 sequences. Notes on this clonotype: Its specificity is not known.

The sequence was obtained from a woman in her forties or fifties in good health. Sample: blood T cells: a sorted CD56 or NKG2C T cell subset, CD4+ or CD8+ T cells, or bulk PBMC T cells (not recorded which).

CDR3 in amino acids: CSAAIRGLGTDTQYF. The chain has TRBV20-1 and TRBJ2-3; TCRdb lists TRBD2, though no DNA is available to test this call. Per germline, CDR1 DFQATT and CDR2 SNEGSKA (reference sequence). There are 15 residues in the CDR3.